A selection of T cell receptor beta chains follows, all from one sample in a study of Ad26.COV2.S vaccination and SARS-CoV-2 variants. This table comes from immunoSEQ multiplex PCR, and its TCRdb copy is limited to in-frame clones, with some not included. This table holds around 370,000 clones, approximately 85% found once. The starting material was peripheral blood, obtained in a trial of Ad26.COV2.S vaccine versus placebo. The receptor set was obtained from a person aged 18 to 59 who received the Ad26.COV2.S COVID-19 vaccine or a placebo. The CDR3 runs from the conserved cysteine through the conserved F or W. A D gene is named only where the DNA matches it firmly. Where a row states a size, it is once, few, many or the class of an expanded clone; other rows omit it.

D gene	V gene	clone size	J gene	CDR3 DNA	CDR3 protein
-	TRBV6-1	-	TRBJ2-7	TGTGCCAGCAGTGAATCTGCGGGAAGGGACGGCTACGAGCAGTACTTC	CASSESAGRDGYEQYF
TRBD2	TRBV28	-	TRBJ2-1	TGTGCCAGCAGTTTAGTGGCGGGAGGGCGAAATGAGCAGTTCTTC	CASSLVAGGRNEQFF
-	TRBV30	-	TRBJ2-7	TGTGCCTGGAGTCTCCGGCCCGGGGGGCCCTACGAGCAGTACTTC	CAWSLRPGGPYEQYF
-	TRBV30	-	TRBJ2-7	TGTGCCTGGAGTGTACACTCCCTGGACGGAGGCCTAAACGAGCAGTACTTC	CAWSVHSLDGGLNEQYF
TRBD1	TRBV14	-	TRBJ1-1	TGTGCCAGCAGCCAAAGGACAGGGGGCAACACTGAAGCTTTCTTT	CASSQRTGGNTEAFF
-	TRBV19	-	TRBJ2-1	TGTGCCAGTAGTTTGCTCCCGCGGAGCTCCTACAATGAGCAGTTCTTC	CASSLLPRSSYNEQFF
TRBD1	TRBV7-2	-	TRBJ1-5	TGTGCCAGCAGCCCGGGGACAGTTAATAGCAATCAGCCCCAGCATTTT	CASSPGTVNSNQPQHF
TRBD2	TRBV27	-	TRBJ2-7	TGTGCCAGCAGTTCCGACCATGGACTAGCGGGAGTCGAGCAGTACTTC	CASSSDHGLAGVEQYF
-	TRBV24-1	-	TRBJ2-1	TGTGCCACCCCCCTGCGGCAGGTCTTCTACAATGAGCAGTTCTTC	CATPLRQVFYNEQFF
TRBD2	TRBV15	-	TRBJ2-1	TGTGCCACCAGCAGAGATCGGCGGGGGGGCAATGAGCAGTTCTTC	CATSRDRRGGNEQFF
TRBD1	TRBV7-9	-	TRBJ2-2	TGTGCCAGCAGCTTATGGCGGACAGGGGCCGATTCTCACACCGGGGAGCTGTTTTTT	CASSLWRTGADSHTGELFF
-	TRBV28	-	TRBJ1-1	TGTGCCAGCAAATCAGGTTTAGGGCCCATGAACACTGAAGCTTTCTTT	CASKSGLGPMNTEAFF
TRBD1	TRBV3-1/TRBV3-2	-	TRBJ2-7	TGTGCCAGCAGCCCCCCGACAGGGATCTACGAGCAGTACTTC	CASSPPTGIYEQYF
-	TRBV3-1/TRBV3-2	-	TRBJ2-2	TGTGCCAGCAGCCTAAGGACGTATGGCGGGGAGCTGTTTTTT	CASSLRTYGGELFF
-	TRBV7-6	-	TRBJ2-3	TGTGCCAGCAGCTTAGACTACCGCGGCACAGATACGCAGTATTTT	CASSLDYRGTDTQYF
TRBD2	TRBV18	-	TRBJ2-7	TGTGCCAGCTCACCAGGAACAGGGGGGCTAGCGGGAGCGCACTCCTACGAGCAGTACTTC	CASSPGTGGLAGAHSYEQYF
-	TRBV4-1	-	TRBJ2-7	TGCGCCAGCAGCCGAGGAGGATTCGCCTCCTACGAGCAGTACTTC	CASSRGGFASYEQYF
TRBD1	TRBV7-9	-	TRBJ1-5	TGTGCCAGCAGCCCCCTTGGGACAGGGAACAATCAGCCCCAGCATTTT	CASSPLGTGNNQPQHF
-	TRBV6-1	-	TRBJ1-2	TGTGCCAGCAGTGACAGGGGAGACTATGGCTACACCTTC	CASSDRGDYGYTF
TRBD1	TRBV6-5	-	TRBJ1-6	TGTGCCAGCAGGGACAGGGGTTTGCATTCACCCCTCCACTTT	CASRDRGLHSPLHF
-	TRBV27	-	TRBJ2-3	TGTGCCAGCAGTCGACCAACAGATACGCAGTATTTT	CASSRPTDTQYF
TRBD1	TRBV6-2/TRBV6-3	-	TRBJ2-3	TGTGCCAGCAGTTATTTGTCGGGACAGGTCCTCCCGACTAGCACAGATACGCAGTATTTT	CASSYLSGQVLPTSTDTQYF
TRBD2	TRBV5-1	once	TRBJ2-3	TGCGCCAGCAGCTCATCTCTAGCGGATAGCACAGATACGCAGTATTTT	CASSSSLADSTDTQYF
TRBD1	TRBV6-5	-	TRBJ1-1	TGTGCCAGCAGTCGAACCGGGACAGGGGGTGAAGCTTTCTTT	CASSRTGTGGEAFF
-	TRBV28	-	TRBJ2-1	TGTGCCAGCACCTCCGGCGGGGGCGAGCAGTTCTTC	CASTSGGGEQFF
-	TRBV5-5	-	TRBJ2-2	TGTGCCAGCAGCTTGCTAAGCGTCGGCACCGGGGAGCTGTTTTTT	CASSLLSVGTGELFF
TRBD2	TRBV30	-	TRBJ2-4	TGTGCCTGGAGTGTACCTAAGGGACTAGCGGGAGGGCAGGCCAAAAACATTCAGTACTTC	CAWSVPKGLAGGQAKNIQYF
TRBD1	TRBV19	few	TRBJ1-6	TGTGCCAGTAGTGTCGGGACAGGGGCAGATTCACCCCTCCACTTT	CASSVGTGADSPLHF
-	TRBV5-8	-	TRBJ1-1	TGTGCCAGCAGTTTAGGGGGAGGCAACACTGAAGCTTTCTTT	CASSLGGGNTEAFF
-	TRBV9	-	TRBJ2-7	TGTGCCAGCAGCCCCAGGTCCCAACCACCCTACGAGCAGTACTTC	CASSPRSQPPYEQYF
TRBD2	TRBV6-2/TRBV6-3	-	TRBJ2-3	TGTGCCAGCAGTTACTCGCCGGCGGGGGGCGGGGGAGATACGCAGTATTTT	CASSYSPAGGGGDTQYF
-	TRBV7-9	-	TRBJ2-3	TGTGCCAGCAGCTTATGGGGGTCGGACCACACAGATACGCAGTATTTT	CASSLWGSDHTDTQYF
-	TRBV18	once	TRBJ1-2	TGTGCCAGCTCACCAGGGCAGTACAGCTTCGACGGCTACACCTTC	CASSPGQYSFDGYTF
-	TRBV2	few	TRBJ1-1	TGTGCCAGCAGTGAGCGGTGGGGGACAGCTTTCTTT	CASSERWGTAFF
-	TRBV19	once	TRBJ1-1	TGTGCCAGTAGTATACTGGCAGGGTGGGCTGTAAACACTGAAGCTTTCTTT	CASSILAGWAVNTEAFF
TRBD1	TRBV6-5	-	TRBJ1-6	TGTGCCAGCAGTTATGGGACAGCTAATTCACCCCTCCACTTT	CASSYGTANSPLHF
-	TRBV29-1	-	TRBJ2-5	TGCAGCGTTGCACAGGGAGGTTCAGAGACCCAGTACTTC	CSVAQGGSETQYF
TRBD1	TRBV6-2/TRBV6-3	-	TRBJ2-3	TGTGCCAGCAGTCGGGACAGGGCCTCCTACGGTGGGCAGTATTTT	CASSRDRASYGGQYF
-	TRBV24-1	once	TRBJ2-1	TGTGCCACCAGTGATCCCCCGGGACCCGAGAAGTTCTTC	CATSDPPGPEKFF
TRBD2	TRBV5-1	-	TRBJ2-2	TGCGCCAGCAGCTTGGTTAGCGGGGGTTACACCGGGGAGCTGTTTTTT	CASSLVSGGYTGELFF
TRBD2	TRBV30	-	TRBJ2-3	TGTGCCTGTAGCGGGGGGCTTGTTACGCAGTATTTT	CACSGGLVTQYF
TRBD2	TRBV7-9	-	TRBJ2-3	TGTGCCAGCAGCTTAGCGCCTAGCGGGGCCACAGATACGCAGTATTTT	CASSLAPSGATDTQYF
-	TRBV11-3	few	TRBJ1-1	TGTGCCAGCAGCGATAGGATAAACACTGAAGCTTTCTTT	CASSDRINTEAFF
TRBD2	TRBV18	-	TRBJ2-1	TGTGCCAGCTCACCGGGTGTGGGACTAGCGGGAATCGCATCCTACAATGAGCAGTTCTTC	CASSPGVGLAGIASYNEQFF
-	TRBV5-6	once	TRBJ2-7	TGTGCCAGCAGCTTTATCCCCGGTGAGTCGTACTTC	CASSFIPGESYF
-	TRBV29-1	-	TRBJ1-1	TGCAGCTGCTACCCGGGACATAACACTGAAGCTTTCTTT	CSCYPGHNTEAFF
-	TRBV20-1	-	TRBJ1-3	TGCAGTGCTAGTTTCGCCAGATTAAACTCTGGAAACACCATATATTTT	CSASFARLNSGNTIYF
-	TRBV29-1	-	TRBJ2-1	TGCAGCGTTGTGCTGGGTGGCCATGAGCAGTTCTTC	CSVVLGGHEQFF
TRBD2	TRBV18	-	TRBJ2-1	TGTGCCAGCTCACTCCCGGGCGGGGGGAATGAGCAGTTCTTC	CASSLPGGGNEQFF
-	TRBV24-1	-	TRBJ2-2	TGTGCCACCATGTTGAACACCGGGGAGCTGTTTTTT	CATMLNTGELFF
-	TRBV3-1/TRBV3-2	-	TRBJ2-5	TGTGCCAGCAGCCAAGCTGGGGAAGAGACCCAGTACTTC	CASSQAGEETQYF
-	TRBV18	-	TRBJ1-3	TGTGCCAGCTCAACCGGACAGAGCGGATCTGGAAACACCATATATTTT	CASSTGQSGSGNTIYF
-	TRBV5-1	-	TRBJ2-5	TGCGCCAGCAGCTTGGAGGGAACAAGGGAGACCCAGTACTTC	CASSLEGTRETQYF
-	TRBV19	-	TRBJ2-2	TGTGCCAGTAAACCGGGAGTAGTCACCGGGGAGCTGTTTTTT	CASKPGVVTGELFF